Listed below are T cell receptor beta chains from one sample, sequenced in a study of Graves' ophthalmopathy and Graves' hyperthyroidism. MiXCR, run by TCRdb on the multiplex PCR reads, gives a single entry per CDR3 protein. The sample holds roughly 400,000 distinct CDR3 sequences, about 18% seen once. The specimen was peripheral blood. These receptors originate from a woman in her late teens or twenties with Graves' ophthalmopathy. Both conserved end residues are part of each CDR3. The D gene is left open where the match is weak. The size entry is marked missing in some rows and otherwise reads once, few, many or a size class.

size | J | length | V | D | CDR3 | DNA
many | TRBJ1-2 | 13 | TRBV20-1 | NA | CSTREDPGYGYTF | TGCAGTACCCGTGAGGACCCCGGGTATGGCTACACCTTC
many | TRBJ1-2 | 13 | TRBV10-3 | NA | CAISPNSNYGYTF | TGTGCCATCAGTCCAAACAGTAACTATGGCTACACCTTC
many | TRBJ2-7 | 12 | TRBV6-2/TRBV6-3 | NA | CASSYSNYEQYF | TGTGCCAGCAGTTACTCGAACTACGAGCAGTACTTC
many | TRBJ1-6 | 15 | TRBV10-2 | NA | CASSAQSWGNSPLHF | TGCGCCAGCAGTGCCCAGAGCTGGGGAAATTCACCCCTCCACTTT
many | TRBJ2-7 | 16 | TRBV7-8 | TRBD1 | CASSLAGQGGVYEQYF | TGTGCCAGCAGCTTAGCGGGACAGGGGGGGGTCTACGAGCAGTACTTC
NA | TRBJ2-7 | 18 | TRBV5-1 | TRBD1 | CASSSSDRGTIFSYEQYF | TGCGCCAGCAGCTCATCGGACAGGGGCACTATATTCTCCTACGAGCAGTACTTC
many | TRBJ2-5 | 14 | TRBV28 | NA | CASSLHQGGETQYF | TGTGCCAGCAGTTTACATCAGGGAGGAGAGACCCAGTACTTC
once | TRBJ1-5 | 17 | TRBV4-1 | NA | CASSQTGRTSSNQPQHF | TGCGCCAGCAGCCAAACAGGGAGGACATCTAGCAATCAGCCCCAGCATTTT
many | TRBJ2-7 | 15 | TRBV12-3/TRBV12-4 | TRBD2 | CASSLQLAGGPEQYF | TGTGCCAGCAGTCTTCAGCTAGCGGGAGGGCCGGAACAGTACTTC
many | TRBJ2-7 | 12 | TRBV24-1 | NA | CATSPGPYEQYF | TGTGCCACCAGCCCTGGTCCCTACGAGCAGTACTTC
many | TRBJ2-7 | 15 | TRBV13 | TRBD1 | CASSRPGQGPDEQYF | TGTGCCAGCAGCCGTCCGGGACAGGGTCCTGACGAGCAGTACTTC
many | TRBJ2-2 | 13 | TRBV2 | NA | CASNQQGAGELFF | TGTGCCAGCAATCAACAAGGGGCCGGGGAGCTGTTTTTT
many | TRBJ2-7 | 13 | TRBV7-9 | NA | CASSPSTAREQYF | TGTGCCAGCAGCCCTAGCACAGCACGGGAGCAGTACTTC
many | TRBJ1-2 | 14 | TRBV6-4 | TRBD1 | CASSLNRGAYGYTF | TGTGCCAGCAGTTTAAACAGGGGGGCCTATGGCTACACCTTC
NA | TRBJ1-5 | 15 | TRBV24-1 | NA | CATSDQGQSNQPQHF | TGTGCCACCAGTGATCAGGGTCAAAGCAATCAGCCCCAGCATTTT
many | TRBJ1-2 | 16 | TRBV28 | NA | CASSTRWGVLNYGYTF | TGTGCCAGCAGTACTCGATGGGGGGTTTTGAACTATGGCTACACCTTC
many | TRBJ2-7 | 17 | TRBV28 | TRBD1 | CASSLTQGAASSYEQYF | TGTGCCAGCAGTCTGACTCAGGGGGCCGCCTCATCCTACGAGCAGTACTTC
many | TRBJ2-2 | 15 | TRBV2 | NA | CASSEGTGLTGELFF | TGTGCCAGCAGTGAAGGCACAGGGTTGACCGGGGAGCTGTTTTTT
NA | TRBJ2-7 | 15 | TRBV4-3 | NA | CASSQDTTPSYEQYF | TGCGCCAGCAGCCAAGACACGACACCCTCCTACGAGCAGTACTTC
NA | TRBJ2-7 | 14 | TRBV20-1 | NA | CSAPYRGGKGEQYF | TGCAGTGCCCCCTACAGGGGAGGAAAGGGCGAGCAGTACTTC
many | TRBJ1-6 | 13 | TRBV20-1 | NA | CSAKPPEGSPLHF | TGCAGTGCAAAGCCCCCAGAGGGTTCACCCCTCCACTTT
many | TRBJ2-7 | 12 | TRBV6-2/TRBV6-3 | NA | CASSGQSYEQYF | TGTGCCAGCAGTGGCCAGTCCTACGAGCAGTACTTC
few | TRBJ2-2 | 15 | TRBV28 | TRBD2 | CASSFVAGNTGELFF | TGTGCCAGCAGTTTCGTAGCGGGGAACACCGGGGAGCTGTTTTTT